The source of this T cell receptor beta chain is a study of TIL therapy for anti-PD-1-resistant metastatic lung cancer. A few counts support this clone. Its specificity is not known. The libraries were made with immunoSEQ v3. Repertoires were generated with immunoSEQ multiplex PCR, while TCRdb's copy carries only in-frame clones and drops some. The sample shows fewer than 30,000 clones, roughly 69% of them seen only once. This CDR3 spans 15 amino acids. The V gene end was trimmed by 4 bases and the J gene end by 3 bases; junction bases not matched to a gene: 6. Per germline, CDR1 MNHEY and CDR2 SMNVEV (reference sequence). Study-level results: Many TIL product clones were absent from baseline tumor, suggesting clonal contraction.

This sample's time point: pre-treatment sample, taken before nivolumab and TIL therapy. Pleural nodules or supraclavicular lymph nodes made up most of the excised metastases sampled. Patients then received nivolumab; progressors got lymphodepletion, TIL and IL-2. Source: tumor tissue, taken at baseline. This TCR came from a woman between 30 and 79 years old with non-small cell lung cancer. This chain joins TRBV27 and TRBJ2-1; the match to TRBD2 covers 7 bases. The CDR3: CASSSLGEGYNEQFF. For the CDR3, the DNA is TGTGCCAGCAGTTCCCTGGGGGAGGGCTACAATGAGCAGTTCTTC.